Detailed here is one T cell receptor (beta chain). Sequencing was performed with immunoSEQ multiplex PCR; in TCRdb, only in-frame clones are kept and a portion is missing. This sample has about 660,000 clones, with 88% found just once. This entry belongs to a study of shared T cell receptors in the human thymus. CDR1 is GTSNPN and CDR2 is SVGIG in the germline V gene (reference sequence). V was shortened by 3 bases and J by 3 bases, with 5 bases between the two germline ends. This CDR3 spans 11 amino acids. These data also featured in a second study, about human thymus T cells. That work states: The source of the thymus tissue was resections taken during corrective heart surgery. Among thymic and blood repertoires, usage of V and J genes appeared biased. Highly overlapping thymic repertoires among unrelated individuals were reported in related research.

This sequence was found in a boy in the first two years of life with a congenital heart defect. This chain joins TRBV30 and TRBJ1-1; TRBD1 might be the D (5 bases). Material for sequencing was thymocytes. The CDR3 region has the DNA TGTGCCTGGAGGGGGCACACTGAAGCTTTCTTT. Its protein is CAWRGHTEAFF.